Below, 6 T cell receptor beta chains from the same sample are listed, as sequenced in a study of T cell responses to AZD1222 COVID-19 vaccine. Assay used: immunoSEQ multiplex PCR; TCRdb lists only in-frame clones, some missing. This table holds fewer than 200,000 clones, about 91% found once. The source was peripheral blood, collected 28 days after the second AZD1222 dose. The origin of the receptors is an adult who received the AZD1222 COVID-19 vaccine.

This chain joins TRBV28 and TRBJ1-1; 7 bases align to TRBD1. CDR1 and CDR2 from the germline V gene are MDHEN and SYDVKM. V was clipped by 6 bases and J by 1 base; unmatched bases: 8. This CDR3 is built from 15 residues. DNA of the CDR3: TGTGCCAGCAGCGAAACTAGGGGGCCGAACACTGAAGCTTTCTTT. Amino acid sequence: CASSETRGPNTEAFF.

CDR3 in DNA: TGTGCCAGCAGCAAAGAGGGCGCGGGCCCCGCCTCCTACGAGCAGTACTTC. It codes for CASSKEGAGPASYEQYF. The chain has TRBV21-1 and TRBJ2-7; the table gives TRBD2 as D, unverified against the DNA. TRBV21-1 corresponds to a pseudogene. The CDR3 runs to 17 residues.

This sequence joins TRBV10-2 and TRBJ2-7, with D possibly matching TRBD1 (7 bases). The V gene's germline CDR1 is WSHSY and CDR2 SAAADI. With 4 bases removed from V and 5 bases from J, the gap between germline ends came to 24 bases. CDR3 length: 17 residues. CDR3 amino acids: CASSGGVRGVASHEQYF. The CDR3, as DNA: TGCGCCAGCAGTGGAGGTGTCAGGGGGGTTGCGTCCCACGAGCAGTACTTC.

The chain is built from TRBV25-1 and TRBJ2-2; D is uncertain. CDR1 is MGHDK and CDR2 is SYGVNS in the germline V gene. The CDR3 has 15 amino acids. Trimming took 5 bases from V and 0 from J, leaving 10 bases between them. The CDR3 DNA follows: TGTGCCAGCAGTAGGATAGGACCGAACACCGGGGAGCTGTTTTTT. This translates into CASSRIGPNTGELFF.

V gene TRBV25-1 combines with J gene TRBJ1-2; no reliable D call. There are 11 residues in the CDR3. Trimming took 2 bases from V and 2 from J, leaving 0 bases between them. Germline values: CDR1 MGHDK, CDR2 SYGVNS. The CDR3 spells CASSENYGYTF. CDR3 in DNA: TGTGCCAGCAGTGAAAACTATGGCTACACCTTC.

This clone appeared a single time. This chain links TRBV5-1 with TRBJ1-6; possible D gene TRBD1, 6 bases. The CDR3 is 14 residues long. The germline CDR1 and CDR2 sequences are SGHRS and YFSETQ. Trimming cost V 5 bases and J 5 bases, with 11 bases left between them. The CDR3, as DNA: TGCGCCAGCAGTCGGGGGGCCGATAATTCACCCCTCCACTTT. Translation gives CASSRGADNSPLHF. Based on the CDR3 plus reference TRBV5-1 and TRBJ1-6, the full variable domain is KAGVTQTPRYLIKTRGQQVTLSCSPISGHRSVSWYQQTPGQGLQFLFEYFSETQRNKGNFPGRFSGRQFSNSRSEMNVSTLELGDSALYLCASSRGADNSPLHFGNGTRLTVT.